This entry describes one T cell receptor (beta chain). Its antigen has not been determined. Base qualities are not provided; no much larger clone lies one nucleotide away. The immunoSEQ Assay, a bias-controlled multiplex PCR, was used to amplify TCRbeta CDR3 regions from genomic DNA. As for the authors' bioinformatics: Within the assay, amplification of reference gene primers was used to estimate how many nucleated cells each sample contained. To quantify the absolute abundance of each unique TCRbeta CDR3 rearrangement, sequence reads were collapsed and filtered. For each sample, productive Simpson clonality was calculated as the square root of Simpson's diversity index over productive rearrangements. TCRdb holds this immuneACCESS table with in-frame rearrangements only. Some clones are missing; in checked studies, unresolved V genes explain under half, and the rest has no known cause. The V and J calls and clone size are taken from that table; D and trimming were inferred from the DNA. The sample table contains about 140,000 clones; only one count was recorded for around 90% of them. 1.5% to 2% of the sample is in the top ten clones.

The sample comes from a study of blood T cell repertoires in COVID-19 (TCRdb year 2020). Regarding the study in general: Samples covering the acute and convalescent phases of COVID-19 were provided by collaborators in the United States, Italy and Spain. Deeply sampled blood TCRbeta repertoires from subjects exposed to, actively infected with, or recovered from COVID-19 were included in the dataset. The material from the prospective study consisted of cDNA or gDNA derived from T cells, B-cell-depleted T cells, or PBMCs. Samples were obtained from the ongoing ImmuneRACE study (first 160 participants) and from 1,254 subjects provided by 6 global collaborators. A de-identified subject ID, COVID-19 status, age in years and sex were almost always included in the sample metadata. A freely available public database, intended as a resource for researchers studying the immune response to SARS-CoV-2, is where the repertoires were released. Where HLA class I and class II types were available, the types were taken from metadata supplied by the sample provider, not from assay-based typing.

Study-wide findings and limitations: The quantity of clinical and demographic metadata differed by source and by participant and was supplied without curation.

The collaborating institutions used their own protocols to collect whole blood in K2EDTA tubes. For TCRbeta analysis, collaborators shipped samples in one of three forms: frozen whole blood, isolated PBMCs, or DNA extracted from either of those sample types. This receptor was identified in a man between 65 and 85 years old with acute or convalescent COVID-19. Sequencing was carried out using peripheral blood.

CDR3 loop: CASSQNMTGDQPQHF. The bases read TGTGCCAGCAGCCAAAATATGACAGGGGATCAGCCCCAGCATTTT. The sequence is built from TRBV14 and TRBJ1-5, and 8 bases in between align with TRBD1. There are 15 amino acids in the CDR3, from cysteine to phenylalanine inclusive. Only the CDR3 DNA is retained, 45 bases long and in frame from the first base. V has 2 bases trimmed and J has 5 bases trimmed; junction bases matching no gene number 5. For CDR1 and CDR2, the germline V gene lists SGHDN and FVKESK.